The next 24 T cell receptor beta chains were all read from a single sample in a study of shared T cell receptors in the human thymus. The protocol was immunoSEQ multiplex PCR, while the TCRdb copy is restricted to in-frame clones and leaves out a portion. The sample has roughly 560,000 clones, approximately 80% seen once. The same specimen was also included in a second study, on human thymus T cells.

The sample was thymocytes. These receptors were taken from a boy less than two years old with a congenital heart defect.

This chain connects TRBV6-1 to TRBJ2-7; 7 bases fit TRBD1. V dropped 0 bases and J dropped 6; count of bases not matched to a gene: 8. Germline V gene sequence: CDR1 MNHNS, CDR2 SASEGT. This CDR3 spans 15 amino acids. CDR3 nucleotides: TGTGCCAGCAGTGAAGCTGTGGGACAGAATCCCGAGCAGTACTTC. It is translated as CASSEAVGQNPEQYF.

This clone was seen only a few times. This sequence joins TRBV10-1 and TRBJ1-4, with D maybe TRBD1 (6 bases). Trimming pared 4 bases from V and 5 bases from J, leaving 11 bases between. There are 14 residues in the CDR3. Germline CDR1 and CDR2: WNHNN and SYGVQD (reference sequence). CDR3 coding DNA: TGCGCCAGCAGTGGCAGGGGCGAGAATGAAAAACTGTTTTTT. Translating it yields CASSGRGENEKLFF.

The CDR3 coding sequence is TGCAGCGTTGAAGATAAGGGACTAGGATCCTACAATGAGCAGTTCTTC. It specifies CSVEDKGLGSYNEQFF. The gene calls are TRBV29-1 and TRBJ2-1; 8 nucleotides agree with TRBD2. Germline trimming cut 0 bases from V and 1 base from J; bases unmatched to any gene: 5. The germline CDR1 and CDR2 sequences are SQVTM and ANQGSEA. The CDR3 totals 16 residues.

CDR3 in amino acids: CASSDGLVAGSSYEQYF. In DNA form, the CDR3 reads TGTGCCAGCAGTGACGGTTTGGTGGCGGGCAGCTCCTACGAGCAGTACTTC. V usage is TRBV2 and J usage is TRBJ2-7; a weak D match, TRBD2 (5 bases). Germline V gives CDR1 SNHLY, CDR2 FYNNEI. CDR3 length: 17 amino acids. Deletions cut 3 bases from V and 0 bases from J, with 18 bases between.

The rearrangement joins TRBV27 to TRBJ2-7; 7 nucleotides match TRBD2. The J segment lost 4 bases and the V segment lost 6 bases, leaving 9 bases of the junction unmatched. The CDR3 loop spans 14 amino acids. The V gene's germline CDR1 is MNHEY and CDR2 SMNVEV (reference sequence). CDR3 coding DNA: TGTGCCAGCAGGCCCCGGGGGAGGGGTTACGAGCAGTACTTC. Translated, it gives CASRPRGRGYEQYF.

The chain recombines TRBV11-2 with TRBJ2-4, with TRBD2 matching over 7 bases. V shed 2 bases and J 5 bases; nucleotides not matched to a gene: 6. The CDR3 runs 15 residues. Germline CDR1 reads SGHAT; CDR2 reads FQNNGV. This chain's CDR3 is CASSLNAGVENIQYF. The CDR3 coding sequence is TGTGCCAGCAGCTTAAATGCGGGAGTGGAAAACATTCAGTACTTC.

The chain has TRBV6-5 and TRBJ1-3; D perhaps matches TRBD1 (5 bases). Germline-derived CDR1 and CDR2 are MNHEY and SVGAGI. The CDR3 is 16 residues long. Between the trimmed V and J ends, which lost 0 bases and 0 bases, there was a span of 9 bases. The CDR3 sequence: CASSYSPGVSGNTIYF. The DNA for the CDR3 is TGTGCCAGCAGTTACTCTCCGGGGGTCTCTGGAAACACCATATATTTT.

The rearrangement uses TRBV27 and TRBJ1-3; D possibly corresponds to TRBD1 (6 bases). Deletions cut 6 bases from V and 2 bases from J, with 17 bases between. The CDR3 is 16 amino acids. CDR1 and CDR2 from the germline V gene are MNHEY and SMNVEV (reference sequence). The CDR3 bases are TGTGCCAGCAGCTCAAACAGGGCTCTTGCTGGAAACACCATATATTTT. Translation gives CASSSNRALAGNTIYF.

The V gene is TRBV5-1, the J gene TRBJ2-2, with D perhaps matching TRBD1 (5 bases). Germline V gives CDR1 SGHRS, CDR2 YFSETQ. Between the trimmed V and J ends, which lost 0 bases and 4 bases, there was a span of 10 bases. The CDR3 consists of 15 residues. As DNA, the CDR3 is TGCGCCAGCAGCTTGGGACAGCAATTCACCGGGGAGCTGTTTTTT. Residues: CASSLGQQFTGELFF.

The chain uses TRBV6-6 and TRBJ1-5, with D hard to call. V was shortened by 6 bases and J by 0 bases, with 9 bases between the two germline ends. The CDR3 is 14 residues long. Per the germline V gene, CDR1 is MNHNY and CDR2 is SVGAGI (reference sequence). CDR3 protein: CASRRTYSNQPQHF. The CDR3 region has the DNA TGTGCCAGCAGACGGACTTATAGCAATCAGCCCCAGCATTTT.

The gene calls are TRBV30 and TRBJ2-7; 9 bases fit TRBD2. Germline trimming cut 1 base from V and 3 bases from J; bases unmatched to any gene: 13. This CDR3 is built from 17 residues. CDR1 is GTSNPN, CDR2 SVGIG, per germline (reference sequence). The CDR3 DNA follows: TGTGCCTGGAGTGCGAAAGTCCCTAGCGGGAACAACTACGAGCAGTACTTC. Translation: CAWSAKVPSGNNYEQYF.

This rearrangement joins TRBV6-1 to TRBJ2-3; D is perhaps TRBD2 (6 bases). The CDR3 is made up of 13 amino acids. CDR1 and CDR2 from the germline V gene are MNHNS and SASEGT. The germline V and J ends were trimmed by 7 bases and 0 bases, with 8 bases remaining between them. The CDR3 sequence is CASTSASTDTQYF. DNA of the CDR3: TGTGCCAGCACTAGCGCTAGCACAGATACGCAGTATTTT.

The chain combines TRBV19 with TRBJ2-1; maybe TRBD1 (5 bases). Germline lookup yields CDR1 LNHDA and CDR2 SQIVND (reference sequence). This CDR3 contains 17 residues. V lost 3 bases and J 1 base, leaving 16 bases between the germline ends. CDR3 sequence (DNA): TGTGCCAGTAGTATCAGGGCAGTCCTAGAATCCTACAATGAGCAGTTCTTC. Residues: CASSIRAVLESYNEQFF.

The rearrangement uses TRBV19 and TRBJ2-1, with TRBD2 matching 8 bases. CDR1 is LNHDA, CDR2 SQIVND, per germline (reference sequence). V was pared by 0 bases and J by 0 bases, with 4 bases of the junction left unmatched. This CDR3 spans 17 amino acids. The CDR3 protein is CASSIELADHSYNEQFF. CDR3 in DNA: TGTGCCAGTAGTATAGAACTAGCGGACCACTCCTACAATGAGCAGTTCTTC.

This clone occurred a few times. This chain uses TRBV25-1 with TRBJ1-5; 10 bases align to TRBD1. Germline CDR1 reads MGHDK; CDR2 reads SYGVNS. The CDR3 is made up of 14 amino acids. J was trimmed by 5 bases and V by 6 bases; bases with no gene match: 4. The CDR3 protein is CASSRTGGDQPQHF. Here the CDR3 DNA reads TGTGCCAGCAGCAGGACAGGGGGTGATCAGCCCCAGCATTTT.

The chain recombines TRBV7-2 with TRBJ2-1; 9 nucleotides line up with TRBD2. Trimming cost V 1 base and J 1 base; bases outside gene matches: 5. CDR3 length: 17 amino acids. Germline CDR1 SGHTA, CDR2 FQGNSA. The CDR3 loop is CASSLDSGRVSYNEQFF. The DNA of the CDR3 is TGTGCCAGCAGCTTAGATAGCGGGAGAGTTTCCTACAATGAGCAGTTCTTC. The full variable domain, completed using reference TRBV7-2 and TRBJ2-1, is GAGVSQSPSNKVTEKGKDVELRCDPISGHTALYWYRQSLGQGLEFLIYFQGNSAPDKSGLPSDRFSAERTGGSVSTLTIQRTQQEDSAVYLCASSLDSGRVSYNEQFFGPGTRLTVL.

This clone has just one count. The genes are TRBV11-2 and TRBJ1-4, with a possible D match to TRBD1 (6 bases). The CDR3 has 13 residues. V shed 8 bases and J shed 8 bases, with 15 bases lying between them. CDR1 SGHAT and CDR2 FQNNGV come from the germline V gene. The CDR3 sequence is CASETQGGEKLFF. CDR3 bases: TGTGCCAGCGAGACACAGGGTGGGGAAAAACTGTTTTTT.

The chain is built from TRBV5-6 and TRBJ2-1; D not resolved. This CDR3 is 19 amino acids long. Germline loops: CDR1 SGHDT, CDR2 YYEEEE. Trimming pared 0 bases from V and 3 bases from J, leaving 22 bases between. CDR3 DNA sequence: TGTGCCAGCAGCTTGGTAGCATCGACGACCCCCTTTTTCTACAATGAGCAGTTCTTC. Protein sequence: CASSLVASTTPFFYNEQFF.

This clone was detected once. The chain employs TRBV4-2 and TRBJ1-1, with 12 bases that match TRBD1. Germline V lookup: CDR1 LGHNA, CDR2 YNFKEQ. V dropped 2 bases and J dropped 4; count of bases not matched to a gene: 20. The CDR3 consists of 21 residues. CDR3 nucleotide sequence: TGTGCCAGCAGCCAAAGGATGGATTGGGGGACAGGGGGCGATTATTTCACTGAAGCTTTCTTT. Its protein product is CASSQRMDWGTGGDYFTEAFF.

This clone was counted only a few times. This chain links TRBV4-2 with TRBJ2-7, with 8 bases fitting TRBD2. The length of the CDR3 is 16 residues. Trimming took 2 bases from V and 6 from J; bases not matched to a gene: 12. Germline V gene sequence: CDR1 LGHNA, CDR2 YNFKEQ. The CDR3 loop is CASSQLSSGHPIEQYF. CDR3 DNA: TGTGCCAGCAGCCAACTCTCTAGCGGGCATCCTATCGAGCAGTACTTC.

The gene calls are TRBV20-1 and TRBJ2-4; D is ambiguous. The CDR3 covers 11 residues. V dropped 1 base and J dropped 5 bases, with 3 bases sitting between them. Germline V gene sequence: CDR1 DFQATT, CDR2 SNEGSKA (reference sequence). The CDR3 bases are TGCAGTGCTAGAGCAGAAAACATTCAGTACTTC. This codes for CSARAENIQYF.

Of note for this clone: The sample has other DNA sequences that encode this CDR3 too. In DNA, the CDR3 is TGTGCCAGCAGCCTCAGCGGGAATCAGCCCCAGCATTTT. This gives the protein CASSLSGNQPQHF. The V and J genes are TRBV5-8 and TRBJ1-5; D gene unclear. Deletions cut 4 bases from V and 4 bases from J, with 9 bases between. The CDR3 is 13 residues long. CDR1 and CDR2 (germline): SGHTS, YDEGEE.

V gene TRBV29-1 combines with J gene TRBJ2-5; tentative D call: TRBD1 (5 bases). The germline V gene has CDR1 SQVTM and CDR2 ANQGSEA. The CDR3 spans 17 residues. V was clipped by 0 bases and J by 5 bases, with 22 bases between them. This chain's CDR3 is CSVEEKRADAWGETQYF. The CDR3 nucleotides read TGCAGCGTTGAAGAAAAGCGCGCAGACGCCTGGGGCGAGACCCAGTACTTC. Drawing the rest from reference TRBV29-1 and TRBJ2-5, the complete variable domain is SAVISQKPSRDICQRGTSLTIQCQVDSQVTMMFWYRQQPGQSLTLIATANQGSEATYESGFVIDKFPISRPNLTFSTLTVSNMSPEDSSIYLCSVEEKRADAWGETQYFGPGTRLLVL.

The V gene is TRBV25-1, the J gene TRBJ1-1; weak D call: TRBD1 (6 bases). CDR3 size: 13 residues. Germline values: CDR1 MGHDK, CDR2 SYGVNS. V was clipped by 4 bases and J by 2 bases, with 8 bases between them. CDR3 nucleotide sequence: TGTGCCAGCAGTGGGGGGCCAAACACTGAAGCTTTCTTT. Translated, it gives CASSGGPNTEAFF.